This T cell receptor beta chain was documented in a study of control samples from healthy donors and cancer patients. A few counts support this clone. The V gene's germline CDR1 is MNHEY and CDR2 SVGAGI. The CDR3 loop spans 15 amino acids. The V segment lost 6 bases and the J segment 3 bases; nucleotides outside the gene matches: 8. Assay: immunoSEQ multiplex PCR; the TCRdb copy retains only in-frame clones and omits some. The table records about 94,000 clones, around 86% of them present only once. Sequencing used blood. The chain recombines TRBV6-5 with TRBJ1-5, with 7 nucleotides matching TRBD1. The TCR sequence derives from a woman in her fifties or sixties in good health. Here the CDR3 DNA reads TGTGCCAGCAGGTCTATCAGGGGGATCAATCAGCCCCAGCATTTT. The encoded protein is CASRSIRGINQPQHF.